What follows are 9 T cell receptor beta chains derived from one specimen sequenced in a study of Graves' ophthalmopathy and Graves' hyperthyroidism. Amplification targeted the TCR beta CDR3 regions, with RNA transcripts as the source material. Investigators did first-round RT-PCR with HTBI primers, then second-round multiplex PCR. TCRdb processed the multiplex PCR reads anew with MiXCR; each CDR3 protein has one entry. Of under 800,000 distinct CDR3 sequences in the sample, about 20% were seen once. Sequencing used peripheral blood. These receptor sequences come from a young woman with stable Graves' hyperthyroidism. Some clones in this sample may be carry-over from other donors' samples.

This clonotype was recorded many times. CDR3 sequence (DNA): TGTGCCAGCAGCGTGCACATGTATCTGGGCCAGACGGGCACTGAAGCTTTCTTT. It is translated as CASSVHMYLGQTGTEAFF. The genes are TRBV6-4 and TRBJ1-1; D not resolved. The germline CDR1 and CDR2 sequences are MRHNA and SNTAGT. The germline V and J ends were trimmed by 6 bases and 4 bases, with 27 bases remaining between them. This CDR3 is 18 amino acids long.

This clonotype was detected many times. The genes are TRBV5-1 and TRBJ2-5, with a weak D call TRBD1 (8 bases). The germline CDR1 and CDR2 sequences are SGHRS and YFSETQ. The CDR3 spans 14 residues. V dropped 3 bases and J dropped 3 bases, with 12 bases sitting between them. The CDR3 protein is CASSWTGREETQYF. The CDR3 DNA sequence: TGCGCCAGCAGCTGGACAGGGAGGGAAGAGACCCAGTACTTC.

The table lists this clonotype with many counts. The J gene is TRBJ2-5, the V gene TRBV27; 7 bases align to TRBD2. Trimming cost V 0 bases and J 5 bases; bases outside gene matches: 12. The germline V gene has CDR1 MNHEY and CDR2 SMNVEV (reference sequence). The CDR3 runs to 17 residues. Here the CDR3 DNA reads TGTGCCAGCAGTTTATCGGGGGGAGGGATTCGATTGGAGACCCAGTACTTC. Translating gives CASSLSGGGIRLETQYF.

This clonotype was picked up many times. The chain carries TRBV12-3 or TRBV12-4 and TRBJ1-5; D uncertain. This CDR3 contains 11 residues. V lost 4 bases to trimming and J lost 4 bases, with 2 bases between them. The CDR3 DNA reads as TGTGCCAGCAGTTCAAATCAGCCCCAGCATTTT. It specifies CASSSNQPQHF.

V and J are TRBV7-3 and TRBJ1-6, with 8 bases aligning to TRBD1. The junction had 4 bases not matched to a gene; V was cut back by 2 bases and J by 7 bases. This CDR3 spans 15 amino acids. Germline values: CDR1 SGHTA, CDR2 FQGTGA. CDR3 DNA sequence: TGTGCCAGCAGCTTATCAGCAGGGGGCAATTCACCCCTCCACTTT. This gives the protein CASSLSAGGNSPLHF.

Ten or more counts support this clonotype. This chain joins TRBV13 and TRBJ1-6, with D uncertain. Trimming stripped 1 base from V and 9 bases from J, with 10 bases between. This CDR3 has 14 residues. CDR1 is PRHDT and CDR2 is FYEKMQ in the germline V gene (reference sequence). CDR3 loop: CASSLADSSSPLHF. The CDR3 DNA sequence: TGTGCCAGCAGCTTAGCCGACTCAAGTTCACCCCTCCACTTT.

There are a few counts of this clonotype. CDR3 sequence (DNA): TGTGCTAGTGGTTTGGGACAGGGTTGGAACACTGAAGCTTTCTTT. It codes for CASGLGQGWNTEAFF. The V gene is TRBV12-5, the J gene TRBJ1-1; 7 positions match TRBD1. Germline V gene lookup returns CDR1 LGHNT and CDR2 FRNRAP. The CDR3 has 15 amino acids. V lost 1 base and J lost 1; bases outside the gene matches: 3.

In regard to this clonotype: One end of the junction fails to match germline, which may point to a read error. This chain joins TRBV6-2 or TRBV6-3 and TRBJ2-2, with D possibly being TRBD1 or TRBD2 (5 bases each). The CDR3 has 18 residues. Germline CDR1 and CDR2: MNHEY and SVGEGT. CDR3 loop: CASSYTIDTPRGTGELLF. In DNA, the CDR3 is TGTGCCAGCAGTTACACTATCGACACGCCACGGGGCACCGGGGAGCTGTTGTTT.

This clonotype was found many times. V and J are TRBV4-1 and TRBJ1-5; no reliable D call. The CDR3 is 13 residues long. Between the trimmed V and J ends, which lost 1 base and 7 bases, there was a span of 8 bases. Germline V gene data show CDR1 as MGHRA and CDR2 as YSYEKL. The CDR3 DNA sequence: TGCGCCAGCAGCCAAGGGTTTGGGCAGCCCCAGCATTTT. Translating it yields CASSQGFGQPQHF.